The next 9 T cell receptor beta chains were all read from a single sample in a study of T cell changes during pregnancy in multiple sclerosis. Assay: immunoSEQ multiplex PCR; the TCRdb copy retains only in-frame clones and omits some. This repertoire shows around 66,000 clones, 90% to 95% found once; its top ten account for under 2.5%. The starting material was peripheral blood, obtained in the third trimester of pregnancy. The source of these receptors is a female donor in good health, enrolled as a control in a pregnancy study.

This chain links TRBV6-5 with TRBJ2-1; 7 bases fit TRBD2. The CDR3 consists of 16 residues. Germline lookup yields CDR1 MNHEY and CDR2 SVGAGI. Trimming took 4 bases from V and 7 from J; bases not matched to a gene: 13. CDR3 protein: CASSSYSGWGMNEQFF. The CDR3 DNA is TGTGCCAGCAGTTCCTATAGCGGGTGGGGGATGAATGAGCAGTTCTTC.

The J gene is TRBJ2-2, the V gene TRBV19; 8 bases map to TRBD2. This CDR3 contains 15 residues. Germline-derived CDR1 and CDR2 are LNHDA and SQIVND (reference sequence). The V and J ends lost 7 bases and 7 bases, in that order; junction bases with no gene match: 11. CDR3 nucleotides: TGTGCCAGTAACCAGTTAGCGGGGCGGGTCGGGGAGCTGTTTTTT. Residues: CASNQLAGRVGELFF. Based on the CDR3 plus reference TRBV19 and TRBJ2-2, the full variable domain is DGGITQSPKYLFRKEGQNVTLSCEQNLNHDAMYWYRQDPGQGLRLIYYSQIVNDFQKGDIAEGYSVSREKKESFPLTVTSAQKNPTAFYLCASNQLAGRVGELFFGEGSRLTVL.

V is TRBV20-1 and J is TRBJ2-1; no definite D call. Germline CDR1 reads DFQATT; CDR2 reads SNEGSKA (reference sequence). V lost 2 bases and J 5 bases, leaving 4 bases between the germline ends. The CDR3 is 11 residues long. The CDR3 DNA follows: TGCAGTGCTAGACAGAACAATGAGCAGTTCTTC. This gives the protein CSARQNNEQFF.

This clone came up once. This rearrangement joins TRBV7-2 to TRBJ2-1; possibly TRBD2 for D (6 bases). The CDR3 has 13 residues. Germline CDR1 is SGHTA and CDR2 is FQGNSA. Trimming removed 5 bases from V and 6 bases from J, with 11 bases in between. CDR3 sequence: CASSQTRFNEQFF. CDR3 DNA sequence: TGTGCCAGCAGCCAGACTAGGTTCAATGAGCAGTTCTTC. Based on the CDR3 plus reference TRBV7-2 and TRBJ2-1, the full variable domain is GAGVSQSPSNKVTEKGKDVELRCDPISGHTALYWYRQSLGQGLEFLIYFQGNSAPDKSGLPSDRFSAERTGGSVSTLTIQRTQQEDSAVYLCASSQTRFNEQFFGPGTRLTVL.

The gene calls are TRBV4-2 and TRBJ2-6; weak D call: TRBD1 (6 bases). V gave up 8 bases and J gave up 1 base, with 12 bases separating them. CDR1 and CDR2 from the germline V gene are LGHNA and YNFKEQ. The CDR3 spans 15 residues. CDR3 sequence reads: CASWGRFSGANVLTF. The CDR3 region has the DNA TGTGCCAGCTGGGGGCGCTTTTCTGGGGCCAACGTCCTGACTTTC.

This chain joins TRBV28 and TRBJ2-3; 16 bases are a match to TRBD2. CDR3 size: 18 residues. Germline trimming cut 5 bases from V and 8 bases from J; bases unmatched to any gene: 13. Germline CDR1 is MDHEN and CDR2 is SYDVKM. The CDR3 DNA is TGTGCCAGCAGTACCGGGACTAGCGGGAGGGCCGAATTGGGTACGCAGTATTTT. It specifies CASSTGTSGRAELGTQYF.

The rearrangement uses TRBV11-2 and TRBJ2-7; the match to TRBD2 covers 9 bases. This CDR3 is built from 16 residues. After removal of 4 bases from V and 0 bases from J, the junction contained 7 bases not matched to a gene. Germline V lookup: CDR1 SGHAT, CDR2 FQNNGV. CDR3 sequence: CASSSIAGDHSYEQYF. The CDR3 DNA is TGTGCCAGCAGCTCCATAGCGGGAGACCACTCCTACGAGCAGTACTTC.

This sequence joins TRBV5-4 and TRBJ2-5; 8 bases fit TRBD2. J was trimmed by 5 bases and V by 0 bases; bases with no gene match: 18. The germline V gene encodes CDR1 SGHNT and CDR2 YYREEE (reference sequence). The CDR3 contains 19 residues. CDR3: CASSLELGTRGGRGETQYF. The CDR3 DNA is TGTGCCAGCAGCTTGGAATTGGGGACTAGAGGAGGAAGGGGGGAGACCCAGTACTTC.

The rearrangement uses TRBV23-1 and TRBJ1-3; TRBD1 matches 9 bases. TRBV23-1 is reported as an ORF; its role is uncertain. The length of the CDR3 is 16 residues. V shed 4 bases and J 3 bases; nucleotides not matched to a gene: 7. The chain's CDR3 is CASSPRRDRVGNTIYF. The DNA of the CDR3 is TGCGCCAGCAGTCCGCGACGGGACAGGGTTGGAAACACCATATATTTT.